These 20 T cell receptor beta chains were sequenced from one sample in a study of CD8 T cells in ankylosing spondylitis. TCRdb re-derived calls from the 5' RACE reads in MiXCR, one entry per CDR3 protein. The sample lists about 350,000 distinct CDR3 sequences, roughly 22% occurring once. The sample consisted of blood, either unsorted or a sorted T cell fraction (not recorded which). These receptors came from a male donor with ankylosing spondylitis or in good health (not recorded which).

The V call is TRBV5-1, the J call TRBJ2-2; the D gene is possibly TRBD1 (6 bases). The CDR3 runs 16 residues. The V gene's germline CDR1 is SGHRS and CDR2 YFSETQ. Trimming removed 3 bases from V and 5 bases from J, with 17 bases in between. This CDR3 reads CASSSPWTDPTGELFF. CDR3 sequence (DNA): TGCGCCAGCAGCTCCCCGTGGACAGACCCGACCGGGGAGCTGTTTTTT.

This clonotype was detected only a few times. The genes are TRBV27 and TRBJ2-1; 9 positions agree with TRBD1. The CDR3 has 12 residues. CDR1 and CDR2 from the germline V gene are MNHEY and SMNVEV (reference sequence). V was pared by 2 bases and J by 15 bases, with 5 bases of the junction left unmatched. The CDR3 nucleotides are TGTGCCAGCAGTTTAACTGGGACAGGGTTGTTCTTC. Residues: CASSLTGTGLFF.

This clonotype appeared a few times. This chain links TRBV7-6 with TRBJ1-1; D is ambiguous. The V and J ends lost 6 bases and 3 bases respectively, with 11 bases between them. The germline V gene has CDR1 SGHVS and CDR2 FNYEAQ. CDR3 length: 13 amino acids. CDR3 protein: CASRSGEDTEAFF. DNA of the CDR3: TGTGCCAGCAGGTCAGGAGAAGACACTGAAGCTTTCTTT.

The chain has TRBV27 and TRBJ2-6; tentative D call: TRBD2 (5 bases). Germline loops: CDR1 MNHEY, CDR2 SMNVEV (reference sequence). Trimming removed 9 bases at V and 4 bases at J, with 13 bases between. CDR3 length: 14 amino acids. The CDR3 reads CASAAGVGANVLTF. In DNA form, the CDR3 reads TGTGCCAGTGCGGCCGGGGTCGGGGCCAACGTCCTGACTTTC.

In DNA form, the CDR3 reads TGCGCCAGCCGGGGTAACCACGAGCAGTACTTC. This encodes CASRGNHEQYF. This chain connects TRBV5-1 to TRBJ2-7; D possibly corresponds to TRBD2 (5 bases). CDR1 is SGHRS and CDR2 is YFSETQ in the germline V gene. The CDR3 length is 11 residues. V was clipped by 7 bases and J by 5 bases, with 10 bases between them.

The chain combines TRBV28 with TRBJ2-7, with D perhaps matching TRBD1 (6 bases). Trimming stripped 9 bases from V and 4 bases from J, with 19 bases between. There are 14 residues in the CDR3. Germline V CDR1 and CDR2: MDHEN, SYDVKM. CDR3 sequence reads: CARSLGPGVYEQYF. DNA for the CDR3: TGTGCCAGGAGCCTTGGGCCAGGGGTGTACGAGCAGTACTTC.

The CDR3 sequence is CASSPEGKGAHSEQFF. In nucleotides, the CDR3 is TGTGCCAGCTCACCAGAGGGAAAGGGGGCCCATTCTGAGCAGTTCTTC. V gene TRBV18 combines with J gene TRBJ2-1, with TRBD1 matching 7 bases. The J segment lost 9 bases and the V segment lost 2 bases, leaving 13 bases of the junction unmatched. CDR3 length equals 16 residues. Looked up from germline, CDR1 is KGHSH and CDR2 is LQKENI. Using reference TRBV18 and TRBJ2-1 for the parts outside the CDR3, the full variable domain is NAGVMQNPRHLVRRRGQEARLRCSPMKGHSHVYWYRQLPEEGLKFMVYLQKENIIDESGMPKERFSAEFPKEGPSILRIQQVVRGDSAAYFCASSPEGKGAHSEQFFGPGTRLTVL.

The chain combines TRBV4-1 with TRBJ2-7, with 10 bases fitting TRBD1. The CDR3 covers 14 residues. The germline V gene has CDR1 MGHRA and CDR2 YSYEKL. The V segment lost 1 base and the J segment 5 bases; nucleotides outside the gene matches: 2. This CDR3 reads CASSQGDRGNEQYF. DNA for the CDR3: TGCGCCAGCAGCCAAGGGGACAGGGGTAACGAGCAGTACTTC.

CDR3 region: CASGIAGASYNEQFF. DNA for the CDR3: TGTGCCAGTGGGATAGCGGGGGCCTCCTACAATGAGCAGTTCTTC. V usage is TRBV7-6 and J usage is TRBJ2-1; 9 bases agree with TRBD2. Per germline, CDR1 SGHVS and CDR2 FNYEAQ. The V segment lost 9 bases and the J segment 0 bases; nucleotides outside the gene matches: 6. The CDR3 contains 15 residues.

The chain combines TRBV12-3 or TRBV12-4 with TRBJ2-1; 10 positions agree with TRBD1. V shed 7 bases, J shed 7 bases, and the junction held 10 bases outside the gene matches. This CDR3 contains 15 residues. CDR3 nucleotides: TGTGCCAGCACGGGGGGACAGGGGAGTTGGAATGAGCAGTTCTTC. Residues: CASTGGQGSWNEQFF.

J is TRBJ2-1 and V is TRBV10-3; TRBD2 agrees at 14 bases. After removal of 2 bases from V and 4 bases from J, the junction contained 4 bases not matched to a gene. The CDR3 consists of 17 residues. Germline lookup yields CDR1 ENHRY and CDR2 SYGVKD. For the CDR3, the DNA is TGTGCCATCAGTGAGCCTAGACTAGCGGGGGGGTACAATGAGCAGTTCTTC. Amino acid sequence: CAISEPRLAGGYNEQFF.

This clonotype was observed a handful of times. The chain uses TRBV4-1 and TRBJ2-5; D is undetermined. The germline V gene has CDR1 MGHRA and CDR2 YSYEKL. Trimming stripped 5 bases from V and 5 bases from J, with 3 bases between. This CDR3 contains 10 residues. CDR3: CASSAETQYF. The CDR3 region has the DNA TGCGCCAGCAGCGCGGAGACCCAGTACTTC.

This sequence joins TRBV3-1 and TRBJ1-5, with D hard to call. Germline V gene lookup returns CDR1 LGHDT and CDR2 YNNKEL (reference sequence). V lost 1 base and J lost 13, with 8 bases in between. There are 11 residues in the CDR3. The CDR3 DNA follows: TGTGCCAGCAGCCAAGTTGTTTTTCAGCATTTT. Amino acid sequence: CASSQVVFQHF.

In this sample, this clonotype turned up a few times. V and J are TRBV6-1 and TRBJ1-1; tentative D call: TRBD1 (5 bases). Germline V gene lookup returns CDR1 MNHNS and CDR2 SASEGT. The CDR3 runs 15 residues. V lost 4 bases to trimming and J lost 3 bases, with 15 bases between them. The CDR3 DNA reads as TGTGCCAGCAGTGGTACCCTACGGGGGGACACTGAAGCTTTCTTT. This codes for CASSGTLRGDTEAFF.

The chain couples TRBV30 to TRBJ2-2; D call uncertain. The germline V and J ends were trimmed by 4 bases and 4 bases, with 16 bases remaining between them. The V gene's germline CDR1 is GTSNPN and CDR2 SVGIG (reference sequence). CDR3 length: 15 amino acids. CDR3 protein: CAWTGPTTPTGELFF. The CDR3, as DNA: TGTGCCTGGACGGGCCCCACGACTCCCACCGGGGAGCTGTTTTTT.

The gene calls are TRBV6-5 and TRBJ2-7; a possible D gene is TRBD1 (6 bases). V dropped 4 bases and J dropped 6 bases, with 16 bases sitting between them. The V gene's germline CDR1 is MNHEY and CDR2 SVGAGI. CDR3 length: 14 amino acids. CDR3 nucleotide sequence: TGTGCCAGCAGTTTTACAGGGCTCGGTGGCGAGCAGTACTTC. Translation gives CASSFTGLGGEQYF.

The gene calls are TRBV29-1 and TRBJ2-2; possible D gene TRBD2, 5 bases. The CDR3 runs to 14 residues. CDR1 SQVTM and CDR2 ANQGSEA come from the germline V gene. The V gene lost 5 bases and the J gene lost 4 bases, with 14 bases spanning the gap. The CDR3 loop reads CSVLVRGTTGELFF. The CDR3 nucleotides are TGCAGCGTTCTAGTACGGGGAACCACCGGGGAGCTGTTTTTT.

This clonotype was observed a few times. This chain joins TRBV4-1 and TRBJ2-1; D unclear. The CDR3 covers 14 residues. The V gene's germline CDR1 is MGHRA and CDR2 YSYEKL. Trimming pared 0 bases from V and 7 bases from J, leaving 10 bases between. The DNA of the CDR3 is TGCGCCAGCAGCCAAGATCACGAAAGGAATGAGCAGTTCTTC. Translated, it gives CASSQDHERNEQFF.

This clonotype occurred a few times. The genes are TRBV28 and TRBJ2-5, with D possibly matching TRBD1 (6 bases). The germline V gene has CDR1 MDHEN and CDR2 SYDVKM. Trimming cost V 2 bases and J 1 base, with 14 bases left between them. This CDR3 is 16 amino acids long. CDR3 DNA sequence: TGTGCCAGCAGTTTAAGTACAGGGCGATTCCAAGAGACCCAGTACTTC. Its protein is CASSLSTGRFQETQYF.

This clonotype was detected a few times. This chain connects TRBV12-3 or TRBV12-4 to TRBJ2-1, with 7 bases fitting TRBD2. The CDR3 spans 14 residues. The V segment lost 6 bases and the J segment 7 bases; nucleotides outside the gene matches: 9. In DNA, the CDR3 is TGTGCCAGCAGGTTTGCCGGGACTAAGAATGAGCAGTTCTTC. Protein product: CASRFAGTKNEQFF.